This is a list of T cell receptor beta chains from one sample in a study of human T cells and chemical hapten exposure. TCRdb passed the RACE reads through MiXCR, listing each CDR3 protein once. The sample consists of fewer than 85,000 distinct CDR3 sequences, more than 9% of them appearing once. The sequencing here drew on whole blood, taken in connection with sensitization to the hapten diphenylcyclopropenone (DPC). Receptors were obtained from a young man with alopecia areata. Some clones in this sample may be carry-over from other donors' samples. Each CDR3 is given with its conserved first and last residue.

j_gene: TRBJ2-1
v_gene: TRBV7-7
CDR3aa: CASSLGTGNEQFF

j_gene: TRBJ2-7
v_gene: TRBV29-1
CDR3aa: CSVEDYRDRSYEQYF

j_gene: TRBJ1-5
v_gene: TRBV12-3/TRBV12-4
CDR3aa: CASSVTGLLRTDSNQPQHF

j_gene: TRBJ2-7
v_gene: TRBV20-1
CDR3aa: CSASLRGPVVNEQYF

j_gene: TRBJ2-6
v_gene: TRBV19
CDR3aa: CASGTLIPGANVLTF

j_gene: TRBJ2-3
v_gene: TRBV7-6
CDR3aa: CASSYSGDTQYF

j_gene: TRBJ1-5
v_gene: TRBV6-2/TRBV6-3
CDR3aa: CASSYGNQPQHF

j_gene: TRBJ2-2
v_gene: TRBV12-5
CDR3aa: CASGRDSPGGTGELFF

j_gene: TRBJ1-2
v_gene: TRBV6-2/TRBV6-3
CDR3aa: CASRTGTGFGYTF

j_gene: TRBJ1-6
v_gene: TRBV6-2/TRBV6-3
CDR3aa: CASSYPTAQVNSPLHF

j_gene: TRBJ1-3
v_gene: TRBV29-1
CDR3aa: CSVEVGNTIYF

j_gene: TRBJ2-7
v_gene: TRBV18
CDR3aa: CASSPGRGYEQYF

j_gene: TRBJ1-2
v_gene: TRBV18
CDR3aa: CASSPGTVGNYGYTF

j_gene: TRBJ2-2
v_gene: TRBV4-3
CDR3aa: CASSQDLRIMNTGELFF

j_gene: TRBJ1-2
v_gene: TRBV20-1
CDR3aa: CSANDRNYGYTF

j_gene: TRBJ2-5
v_gene: TRBV18
CDR3aa: CASCQSGAETQYF

j_gene: TRBJ2-7
v_gene: TRBV5-1
CDR3aa: CASSNLYEQYF

j_gene: TRBJ2-2
v_gene: TRBV2
CDR3aa: CASRDRNVPGELFF

j_gene: TRBJ2-1
v_gene: TRBV7-9
CDR3aa: CASSLASGEDEQFF

j_gene: TRBJ2-5
v_gene: TRBV11-2
CDR3aa: CASSLDSSWGRETQYF

j_gene: TRBJ2-5
v_gene: TRBV6-5
CDR3aa: CASSRGGFGETQYF

j_gene: TRBJ2-1
v_gene: TRBV6-4
CDR3aa: CASSDSASGGFSYNEQFF

j_gene: TRBJ2-7
v_gene: TRBV6-1
CDR3aa: CASTVRDRAYEQYF

j_gene: TRBJ2-1
v_gene: TRBV7-8
CDR3aa: CASSSPRTGAGYNEQFF

j_gene: TRBJ2-5
v_gene: TRBV4-3
CDR3aa: CASSQDRGGGEETQYF

j_gene: TRBJ1-1
v_gene: TRBV28
CDR3aa: CATHRTGGNTEAFF

j_gene: TRBJ1-2
v_gene: TRBV29-1
CDR3aa: CSVPPTGDYGYTF

j_gene: TRBJ2-1
v_gene: TRBV5-1
CDR3aa: CASSLGGWYNEQFF

j_gene: TRBJ2-1
v_gene: TRBV20-1
CDR3aa: CSAGDWSRTKDEQFF

j_gene: TRBJ2-4
v_gene: TRBV4-3
CDR3aa: CASSQRGTKNIQYF

j_gene: TRBJ2-1
v_gene: TRBV7-2
CDR3aa: CASSLSTLPWDEQFF

j_gene: TRBJ2-5
v_gene: TRBV5-1
CDR3aa: CASSLAGTRGETQYF

j_gene: TRBJ2-7
v_gene: TRBV9
CDR3aa: CASSAGQGPAHEQYF

j_gene: TRBJ2-4
v_gene: TRBV27
CDR3aa: CASRSLTRGTNIQYF

j_gene: TRBJ1-2
v_gene: TRBV11-1
CDR3aa: CASSGAPGPGYTF